This record looks at one TCR beta chain sequence and its context. A COVID-19 case had been met by exposed participants during the 2 weeks before study entry. These data belong to a study of blood T cell repertoires in COVID-19. Study-level background: PBMCs, B-cell-depleted T cells, or T cells provided the cDNA or gDNA that made up the material.

Trimming cost V 0 bases and J 4 bases, with 7 bases left between them. This CDR3 spans 13 amino acids. Germline-derived CDR1 and CDR2 are SGHRS and YFSETQ. As handled by the study authors: Amplification with reference gene primers provided the estimates of nucleated cell counts. Libraries were prepared by immunoSEQ multiplex PCR; TCRdb keeps only in-frame clonotypes and omits some of them. Clonal size and the V and J genes are those of that table, whereas D and trimming came from the DNA. This table holds around 190,000 clones, about 83% found once. The sample taken for sequencing was PBMCs or T cells enriched from blood (not recorded which). The chain has TRBV5-1 and TRBJ1-2; D call uncertain. This receptor was identified in a woman under 40 who had been exposed to COVID-19. This chain's CDR3 is CASSLDGSYGYTF. CDR3 DNA: TGCGCCAGCAGCTTGGATGGCAGCTATGGCTACACCTTC.